What follows are 27 T cell receptor beta chains derived from one specimen sequenced in a study of cytomegalovirus exposure and HLA in healthy donors (dated by TCRdb to the late 2010s). Libraries were constructed by the immunoSEQ multiplex PCR assay. For the multiplex PCR, a mixture combining 60 forward primers for TCR Vbeta segments and 13 reverse primers for TCR Jbeta segments was used. TCRdb carries this immuneACCESS record with in-frame sequences only. Its versions omit some clonotypes, under half of them owing to an unresolved V gene in the studies checked, with the rest unexplained. This sample has about 120,000 clones in its table, and around 85% of those were observed once. The top ten hold roughly 6.2% of the sample. The sequenced sample consisted of PBMCs. The source is a man younger than 45 in good health and CMV-seropositive.

The V and J genes are TRBV10-2 and TRBJ2-1, with 8 bases fitting TRBD2. With 2 bases clipped from V and 0 bases from J, the junction kept 3 bases outside the gene matches. CDR1 WSHSY and CDR2 SAAADI come from the germline V gene. The CDR3 spans 16 residues. The CDR3 sequence: CASSEPGGGSYNEQFF. The CDR3 coding sequence is TGCGCCAGCAGTGAGCCCGGGGGGGGCTCCTACAATGAGCAGTTCTTC.

This rearrangement joins TRBV19 to TRBJ2-3; 7 bases map to TRBD1. V shed 3 bases and J 1 base; nucleotides not matched to a gene: 4. Germline loops: CDR1 LNHDA, CDR2 SQIVND (reference sequence). There are 15 residues in the CDR3. In DNA, the CDR3 is TGTGCCAGTAGTATTGGGACAGACCGCACAGATACGCAGTATTTT. Its protein is CASSIGTDRTDTQYF.

The genes are TRBV9 and TRBJ2-6; D is undetermined. CDR1 is SGDLS and CDR2 is YYNGEE in the germline V gene. V lost 0 bases and J lost 3, with 7 bases in between. This CDR3 region has 15 residues. Here the CDR3 reads CASSVASGGANVLTF. The CDR3 DNA is TGTGCCAGCAGCGTAGCGAGTGGTGGGGCCAACGTCCTGACTTTC.

Turning to this clone: Compared with germline, one end of the junction differs, possibly owing to a read error. The genes are TRBV30 and TRBJ2-3; 8 bases are a match to TRBD2. CDR3 size: 22 residues. Germline V gives CDR1 GTSNPN, CDR2 SVGIG (reference sequence). DNA of the CDR3: TGTGCCTGGAGTAGCCCATGGGGCGGGGGGTACACTTCATTCAGATCCACAGGTACGCAGTATTTT. Translation gives CAWSSPWGGGYTSFRSTGTQYF.

The gene calls are TRBV7-2 and TRBJ1-2, with 7 nucleotides matching TRBD1. In germline, CDR1 is SGHTA, CDR2 FQGNSA. This CDR3 region has 12 residues. The ends lost 5 bases at V and 8 bases at J; junction bases unmatched: 5. In nucleotides, the CDR3 is TGTGCCAGCAGCCCCCCCAGGGGGGGCTACACCTTC. This codes for CASSPPRGGYTF. The complete variable domain, with remaining parts taken from reference TRBV7-2 and TRBJ1-2, reads GAGVSQSPSNKVTEKGKDVELRCDPISGHTALYWYRQSLGQGLEFLIYFQGNSAPDKSGLPSDRFSAERTGGSVSTLTIQRTQQEDSAVYLCASSPPRGGYTFGSGTRLTVV.

The chain uses TRBV10-2 and TRBJ1-3; D is perhaps TRBD1 (5 bases). Trimming took off 11 bases at V and 3 bases at J, with 17 bases between the two ends. Germline CDR1 and CDR2: WSHSY and SAAADI. The CDR3 is 14 residues long. The CDR3 is CAARGGAGGNTIYF. The CDR3 region has the DNA TGCGCCGCCCGGGGAGGGGCTGGTGGAAACACCATATATTTT.

The chain joins TRBV5-1 to TRBJ2-5, with TRBD2 matching over 8 bases. V lost 1 base to trimming and J lost 5 bases; unmatched junction nucleotides: 4. The CDR3 contains 14 residues. Germline V gene data show CDR1 as SGHRS and CDR2 as YFSETQ. Here the CDR3 reads CASSLTGGGETQYF. Written as DNA, the CDR3 is TGCGCCAGCAGCTTGACGGGCGGGGGGGAGACCCAGTACTTC.

This clone was picked up one time. This specimen includes other DNA sequences encoding the same CDR3. The rearrangement uses TRBV5-1 and TRBJ2-5; TRBD2 agrees at 13 bases. Germline trimming cut 4 bases from V and 1 base from J; bases unmatched to any gene: 4. The length of the CDR3 is 16 residues. Germline V gene data show CDR1 as SGHRS and CDR2 as YFSETQ. The CDR3 DNA is TGCGCCAGCAGCCCGACTAGCGGGGGGTCCCAAGAGACCCAGTACTTC. Protein: CASSPTSGGSQETQYF.

The chain couples TRBV19 to TRBJ1-1, with TRBD1 identical over 9 bases. The CDR3 is 15 residues long. Germline V gene lookup returns CDR1 LNHDA and CDR2 SQIVND (reference sequence). Germline trimming cut 4 bases from V and 5 bases from J; bases unmatched to any gene: 8. The CDR3 DNA sequence: TGTGCCAGTAGTAGTTCGGGGACAGGGCGGACTGAAGCTTTCTTT. Protein sequence: CASSSSGTGRTEAFF.

The rearrangement uses TRBV27 and TRBJ2-1; 7 bases are shared with TRBD1. The CDR3 loop spans 16 amino acids. V shed 7 bases, J shed 0 bases, and the junction held 9 bases outside the gene matches. Germline V gene sequence: CDR1 MNHEY, CDR2 SMNVEV (reference sequence). Written as DNA, the CDR3 is TGTGCCAGCAAACTTACCGGGACAGTCTCCTACAATGAGCAGTTCTTC. Its translation: CASKLTGTVSYNEQFF.

Only a few counts were recorded for this clone. The J gene is TRBJ2-5, the V gene TRBV30; 8 bases fit TRBD1. Unmatched junction bases numbered 2, after V lost 3 bases and J lost 2 bases. CDR1 is GTSNPN and CDR2 is SVGIG in the germline V gene (reference sequence). There are 13 residues in the CDR3. CDR3 protein: CAWRGTGQETQYF. The CDR3 DNA follows: TGTGCCTGGAGGGGGACAGGTCAAGAGACCCAGTACTTC.

This chain links TRBV5-1 with TRBJ1-2; D gene ambiguous. Trimming took 5 bases from V and 0 from J, leaving 8 bases between them. The CDR3 spans 13 residues. CDR1 and CDR2 (germline): SGHRS, YFSETQ. CDR3 sequence reads: CASRFGTNYGYTF. CDR3 DNA: TGCGCCAGCAGATTCGGTACTAACTATGGCTACACCTTC.

The CDR3 is CASSIGAGTTDTQYF. The CDR3, as DNA: TGTGCCAGTAGTATCGGGGCGGGGACCACAGATACGCAGTATTTT. The chain links TRBV19 to TRBJ2-3, with D perhaps matching TRBD2 (6 bases). Germline V gene lookup returns CDR1 LNHDA and CDR2 SQIVND (reference sequence). Trimming removed 3 bases from V and 2 bases from J, with 12 bases in between. This CDR3 is built from 15 residues.

This clone was recorded once. The rearrangement joins TRBV5-4 to TRBJ2-5; 8 bases line up with TRBD2. This CDR3 is 15 amino acids long. The V segment lost 4 bases and the J segment 0 bases; nucleotides outside the gene matches: 5. Germline CDR1 is SGHNT and CDR2 is YYREEE (reference sequence). CDR3 protein: CASSNSGGHQETQYF. Written as DNA, the CDR3 is TGTGCCAGCAGCAATTCGGGAGGGCACCAAGAGACCCAGTACTTC.

Of note for this clone: At one of its ends the junction is not consistent with the germline gene, which may arise from a read error. The rearrangement links TRBV5-1 to TRBJ2-3; 9 nucleotides match TRBD2. CDR1 and CDR2 (germline): SGHRS, YFSETQ. The CDR3 sequence is 15 residues long. This CDR3 reads CASSPSSGALDSQYF. The DNA of the CDR3 is TGCGCCAGCAGCCCCTCTAGCGGGGCGCTAGATTCGCAGTATTTT.

The chain has TRBV30 and TRBJ1-6, with no clear D. The CDR3 sequence is 11 residues long. V dropped 0 bases and J dropped 9 bases, with 3 bases sitting between them. The germline gives CDR1 GTSNPN, CDR2 SVGIG (reference sequence). The CDR3 reads CAWSVGSPLHF. Written as DNA, the CDR3 is TGTGCCTGGAGTGTCGGTTCACCCCTCCACTTT. The entire variable domain, with the rest obtained from reference TRBV30 and TRBJ1-6, is as follows: SQTIHQWPATLVQPVGSPLSLECTVEGTSNPNLYWYRQAAGRGLQLLFYSVGIGQISSEVPQNLSASRPQDRQFILSSKKLLLSDSGFYLCAWSVGSPLHFGNGTRLTVT.

The chain employs TRBV19 and TRBJ1-1, with 8 bases identical to TRBD1. Germline V lookup: CDR1 LNHDA, CDR2 SQIVND (reference sequence). Losses at the gene ends were 6 bases for V and 8 bases for J; bases not matched to a gene: 11. The CDR3 is made up of 14 amino acids. This CDR3 is CASRETGGVKEAFF. The CDR3 DNA is TGTGCCAGTAGGGAAACAGGGGGAGTAAAGGAAGCTTTCTTT.

This rearrangement joins TRBV5-6 to TRBJ2-5; 8 bases map to TRBD1. The tail of the sequence fits TRBJ2-7 better, so the J call may be wrong. Germline-derived CDR1 and CDR2 are SGHDT and YYEEEE. CDR3 length equals 14 residues. The CDR3 nucleotides read TGTGCCAGCAGCATCGGGACAGGATCCTACGAGCAGTACTTC. Amino acid sequence: CASSIGTGSYEQYF.

The chain links TRBV28 to TRBJ1-5; 7 bases line up with TRBD1. V lost 7 bases, J lost 7 bases, and 10 bases stayed unmatched. The CDR3 extends over 14 amino acids. The germline V gene has CDR1 MDHEN and CDR2 SYDVKM. CDR3 sequence reads: CASIPDREGQPQHF. The DNA for the CDR3 is TGTGCCAGCATTCCTGACAGGGAAGGGCAGCCCCAGCATTTT.

This clone was observed a handful of times. The J gene is TRBJ1-5, the V gene TRBV28; possibly TRBD1 for D (5 bases). The V gene's germline CDR1 is MDHEN and CDR2 SYDVKM. Trimming removed 7 bases at V and 0 bases at J, with 16 bases between. The CDR3 covers 16 residues. The CDR3 nucleotides read TGTGCCAGCACTCAACAGCAGGGTGGTAGCAATCAGCCCCAGCATTTT. Protein: CASTQQQGGSNQPQHF.

The rearrangement links TRBV27 to TRBJ2-2; the match to TRBD1 covers 10 bases. Trimming removed 11 bases from V and 6 bases from J; junction bases left unmatched: 6. CDR3 size: 13 residues. Per the germline V gene, CDR1 is MNHEY and CDR2 is SMNVEV (reference sequence). The CDR3 here is CAARGQGAGELFF. The CDR3 DNA reads TGTGCCGCTCGCGGACAGGGGGCCGGGGAGCTGTTTTTT.

This clone has a handful of counts. This chain connects TRBV25-1 to TRBJ1-1; D gene ambiguous. V lost 6 bases, J lost 1 base, and 9 bases lay in between. Germline V gene sequence: CDR1 MGHDK, CDR2 SYGVNS. The CDR3 is made up of 13 amino acids. The CDR3 reads CASSPKSNTEAFF. DNA of the CDR3: TGTGCCAGCAGCCCCAAATCGAACACTGAAGCTTTCTTT.

The CDR3 is CASSAQPAGVNTGELFF. For the CDR3, the DNA is TGTGCCAGCAGCGCCCAGCCAGCGGGGGTGAACACCGGGGAGCTGTTTTTT. The genes are TRBV9 and TRBJ2-2, with TRBD2 identical over 8 bases. The germline V gene encodes CDR1 SGDLS and CDR2 YYNGEE. The CDR3 contains 17 residues. With 3 bases clipped from V and 1 base from J, the junction kept 8 bases outside the gene matches.

The CDR3 reads CASSPEREVGYTF. The CDR3 DNA reads TGTGCCAGCTCACCAGAGAGGGAGGTTGGCTACACCTTC. The rearrangement links TRBV18 to TRBJ1-2; the D is unclear. Germline V gene lookup returns CDR1 KGHSH and CDR2 LQKENI. Trimming took off 2 bases at V and 7 bases at J, with 11 bases between the two ends. The CDR3 contains 13 residues.

This clone has only one observation. The chain has TRBV19 and TRBJ1-2; 8 nucleotides line up with TRBD1. CDR1 and CDR2 from the germline V gene are LNHDA and SQIVND (reference sequence). J gave up 3 bases and V 11 bases, and 5 bases lay outside the gene matches. This CDR3 spans 12 amino acids. The CDR3 loop reads CAGQGADYGYTF. The DNA of the CDR3 is TGTGCCGGTCAGGGGGCGGACTATGGCTACACCTTC.

The chain combines TRBV27 with TRBJ1-2; tentative D call: TRBD1 (5 bases). Trimming cost V 9 bases and J 4 bases, with 15 bases left between them. The CDR3 is 13 amino acids. The germline CDR1 and CDR2 sequences are MNHEY and SMNVEV (reference sequence). The CDR3 is CARLRGTFYGYTF. Here the CDR3 DNA reads TGTGCCAGGCTAAGGGGTACTTTCTATGGCTACACCTTC.

The genes are TRBV9 and TRBJ2-1; TRBD1 might be the D (7 bases). With 4 bases removed from V and 5 bases from J, the gap between germline ends came to 19 bases. The CDR3 is 16 amino acids. Germline V gene lookup returns CDR1 SGDLS and CDR2 YYNGEE. CDR3: CASSSRQGGWDNEQFF. As DNA, the CDR3 is TGTGCCAGCAGCTCACGACAGGGAGGTTGGGACAATGAGCAGTTCTTC.